The 5 T cell receptor beta chains given below trace back to one sample, sequenced in a study of immune heterogeneity within non-small cell lung tumors. In a multiplex PCR, 32 V and 13 J primers amplified TCR beta CDR3. TCRdb reprocessed the multiplex PCR reads with MiXCR, giving one entry per CDR3 protein. The sample holds approximately 6,000 distinct CDR3 sequences; more than 20% are singletons and the top ten take 15% to 20%. The starting template was genomic DNA from bulk tumor, roughly 650 ng per sample. Collection of several biopsies per primary tumor, spaced far apart, took place during surgery. Enrolled patients presented with newly diagnosed, previously untreated non-small cell lung cancer and underwent curative surgery. Source material: lung tumor tissue. The receptor set was obtained from a man in his 60s with non-small cell lung cancer.

This clonotype has a handful of counts. This sequence joins TRBV7-9 and TRBJ2-1; the D is unclear. Between the trimmed V and J ends, which lost 5 bases and 5 bases, there was a span of 10 bases. CDR3 length equals 13 residues. Germline V gene data show CDR1 as SEHNR and CDR2 as FQNEAQ (reference sequence). CDR3 protein: CASSPFTDNEQFF. The CDR3 bases are TGTGCCAGCAGCCCCTTTACGGACAATGAGCAGTTCTTC.

This clonotype was detected many times. The rearrangement joins TRBV29-1 to TRBJ1-4, with 9 bases identical to TRBD1. The J segment lost 4 bases and the V segment lost 6 bases, leaving 3 bases of the junction unmatched. CDR1 and CDR2 from the germline V gene are SQVTM and ANQGSEA. The CDR3 has 13 residues. The CDR3 protein is CSVTGQGNEKLFF. The CDR3, as DNA: TGCAGCGTGACGGGACAGGGTAATGAAAAACTGTTTTTT.

This clonotype was detected many times. The gene calls are TRBV28 and TRBJ2-2; D perhaps matches TRBD1 (6 bases). Trimming removed 7 bases from V and 6 bases from J, with 6 bases in between. The germline V gene has CDR1 MDHEN and CDR2 SYDVKM. The length of the CDR3 is 11 residues. The CDR3: CASNRAGELFF. In DNA, the CDR3 is TGTGCCAGCAACAGGGCCGGGGAGCTGTTTTTT.

In its sample, this clonotype was seen many times. The chain couples TRBV19 to TRBJ2-2; D remains ambiguous. V lost 4 bases and J 3 bases, leaving 6 bases between the germline ends. Germline V gene data show CDR1 as LNHDA and CDR2 as SQIVND (reference sequence). The length of the CDR3 is 13 residues. In nucleotides, the CDR3 is TGTGCCAGTAGTACTGCCTACACCGGGGAGCTGTTTTTT. It codes for CASSTAYTGELFF.

In its sample, this clonotype ranks as medium-sized. This chain connects TRBV28 to TRBJ2-1; D is ambiguous. Germline V gene sequence: CDR1 MDHEN, CDR2 SYDVKM. The CDR3 runs 11 residues. V lost 3 bases and J lost 10, with 7 bases in between. CDR3 sequence: CASSFIAEQFF. DNA of the CDR3: TGTGCCAGCAGTTTTATTGCCGAGCAGTTCTTC.